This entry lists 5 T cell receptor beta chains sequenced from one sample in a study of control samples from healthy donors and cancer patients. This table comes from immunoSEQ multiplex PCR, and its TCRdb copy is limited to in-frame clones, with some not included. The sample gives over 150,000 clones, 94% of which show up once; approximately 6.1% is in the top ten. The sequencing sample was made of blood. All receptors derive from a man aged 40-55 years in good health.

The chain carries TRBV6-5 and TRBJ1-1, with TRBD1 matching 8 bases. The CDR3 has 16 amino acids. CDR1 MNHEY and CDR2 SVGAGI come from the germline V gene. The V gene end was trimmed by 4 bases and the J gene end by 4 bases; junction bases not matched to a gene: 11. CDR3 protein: CASSFRFQGAGTEAFF. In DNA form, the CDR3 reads TGTGCCAGCAGTTTCCGGTTCCAGGGGGCCGGCACTGAAGCTTTCTTT.

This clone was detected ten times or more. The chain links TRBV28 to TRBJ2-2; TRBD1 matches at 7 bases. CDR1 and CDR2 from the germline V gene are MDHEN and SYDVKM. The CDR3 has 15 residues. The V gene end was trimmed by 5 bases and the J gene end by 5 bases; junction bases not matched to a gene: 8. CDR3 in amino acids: CASSKQGRTTGELFF. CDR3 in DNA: TGTGCCAGCAGTAAACAGGGGCGGACGACCGGGGAGCTGTTTTTT.

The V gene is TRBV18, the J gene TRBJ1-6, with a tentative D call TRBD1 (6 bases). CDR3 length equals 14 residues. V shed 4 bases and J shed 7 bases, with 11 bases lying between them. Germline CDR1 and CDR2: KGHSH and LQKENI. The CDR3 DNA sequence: TGTGCCAGCTCACTCGACAGGAACAATTCACCCCTCCACTTT. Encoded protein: CASSLDRNNSPLHF.

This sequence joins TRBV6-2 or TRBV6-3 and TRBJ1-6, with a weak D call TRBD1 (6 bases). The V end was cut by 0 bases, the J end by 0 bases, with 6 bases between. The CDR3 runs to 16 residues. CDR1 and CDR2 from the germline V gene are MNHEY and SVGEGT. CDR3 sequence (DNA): TGTGCCAGCAGTTACTCGGACAGCTCCTATAATTCACCCCTCCACTTT. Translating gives CASSYSDSSYNSPLHF.

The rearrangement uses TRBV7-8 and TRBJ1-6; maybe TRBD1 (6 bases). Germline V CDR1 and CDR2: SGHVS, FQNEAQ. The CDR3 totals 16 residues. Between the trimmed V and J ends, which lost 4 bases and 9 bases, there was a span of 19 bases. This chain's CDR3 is CASSSLSGVRASPLHF. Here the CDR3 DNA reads TGTGCCAGCAGCTCGCTATCAGGGGTACGAGCTTCACCCCTCCACTTT.